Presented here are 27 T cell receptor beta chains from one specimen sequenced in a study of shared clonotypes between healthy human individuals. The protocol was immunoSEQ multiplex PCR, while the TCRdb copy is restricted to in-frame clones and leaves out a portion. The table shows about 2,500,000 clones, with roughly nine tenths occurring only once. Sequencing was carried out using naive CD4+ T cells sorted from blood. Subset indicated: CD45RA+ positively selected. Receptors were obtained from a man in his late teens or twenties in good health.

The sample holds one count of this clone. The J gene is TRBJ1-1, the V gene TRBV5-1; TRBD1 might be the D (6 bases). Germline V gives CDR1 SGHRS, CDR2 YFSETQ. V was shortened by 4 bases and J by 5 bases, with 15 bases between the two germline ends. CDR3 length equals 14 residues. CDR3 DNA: TGCGCCAGCAGCCCCAAGGGGGAGGTTACTGAAGCTTTCTTT. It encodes CASSPKGEVTEAFF. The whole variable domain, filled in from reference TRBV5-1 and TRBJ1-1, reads KAGVTQTPRYLIKTRGQQVTLSCSPISGHRSVSWYQQTPGQGLQFLFEYFSETQRNKGNFPGRFSGRQFSNSRSEMNVSTLELGDSALYLCASSPKGEVTEAFFGQGTRLTVV.

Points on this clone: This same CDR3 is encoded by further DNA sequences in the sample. The CDR3 DNA is TGTGCCAGCAGTTACCGCGGTGGTCAGCCCCAGCATTTT. Encoded protein: CASSYRGGQPQHF. This rearrangement joins TRBV6-5 to TRBJ1-5; D is uncertain. Deletions cut 2 bases from V and 6 bases from J, with 8 bases between. CDR3 length: 13 residues. CDR1 is MNHEY, CDR2 SVGAGI, per germline.

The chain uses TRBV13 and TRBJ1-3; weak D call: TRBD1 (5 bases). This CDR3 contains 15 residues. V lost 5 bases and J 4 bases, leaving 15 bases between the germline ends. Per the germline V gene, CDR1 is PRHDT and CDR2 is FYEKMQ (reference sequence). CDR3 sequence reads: CASSRRTGTGNTIYF. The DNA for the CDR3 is TGTGCCAGCAGCAGACGGACGGGGACGGGAAACACCATATATTTT.

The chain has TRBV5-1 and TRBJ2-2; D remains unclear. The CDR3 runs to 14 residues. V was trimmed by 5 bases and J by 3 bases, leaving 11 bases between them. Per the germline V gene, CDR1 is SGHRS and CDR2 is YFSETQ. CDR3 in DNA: TGCGCCAGCAGTCCGGGCCCGGACACCGGGGAGCTGTTTTTT. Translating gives CASSPGPDTGELFF.

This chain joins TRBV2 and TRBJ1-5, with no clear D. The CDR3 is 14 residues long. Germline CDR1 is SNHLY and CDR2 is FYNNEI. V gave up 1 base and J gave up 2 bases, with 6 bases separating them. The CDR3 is CASSEVSGNQPQHF. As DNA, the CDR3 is TGTGCCAGCAGTGAAGTGTCGGGCAATCAGCCCCAGCATTTT.

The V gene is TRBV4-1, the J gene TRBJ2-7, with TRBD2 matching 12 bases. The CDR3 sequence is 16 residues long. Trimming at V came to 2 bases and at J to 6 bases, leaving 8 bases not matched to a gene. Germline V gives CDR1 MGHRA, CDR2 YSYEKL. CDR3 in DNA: TGCGCCAGCAGCCAAACCAGGACTAGCGGGATGGGCGAGCAGTACTTC. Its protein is CASSQTRTSGMGEQYF.

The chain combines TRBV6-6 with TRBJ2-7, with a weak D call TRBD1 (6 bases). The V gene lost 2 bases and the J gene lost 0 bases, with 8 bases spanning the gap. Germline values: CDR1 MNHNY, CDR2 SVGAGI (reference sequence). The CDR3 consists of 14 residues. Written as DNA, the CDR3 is TGTGCCAGCAGTTACCGGGACACCTCCTACGAGCAGTACTTC. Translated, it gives CASSYRDTSYEQYF.

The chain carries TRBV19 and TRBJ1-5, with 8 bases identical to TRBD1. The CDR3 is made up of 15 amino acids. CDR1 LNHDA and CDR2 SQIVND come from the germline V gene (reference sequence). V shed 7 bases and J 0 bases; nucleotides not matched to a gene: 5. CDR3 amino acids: CASMDRAYSNQPQHF. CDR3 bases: TGTGCCAGTATGGACAGGGCATATAGCAATCAGCCCCAGCATTTT.

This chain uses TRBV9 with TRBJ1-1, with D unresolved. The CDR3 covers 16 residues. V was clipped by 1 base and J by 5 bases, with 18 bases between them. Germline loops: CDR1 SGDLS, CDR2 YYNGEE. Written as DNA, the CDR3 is TGTGCCAGCAGCGTATTAAGTGTGGAGGAACGGACTGAAGCTTTCTTT. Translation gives CASSVLSVEERTEAFF.

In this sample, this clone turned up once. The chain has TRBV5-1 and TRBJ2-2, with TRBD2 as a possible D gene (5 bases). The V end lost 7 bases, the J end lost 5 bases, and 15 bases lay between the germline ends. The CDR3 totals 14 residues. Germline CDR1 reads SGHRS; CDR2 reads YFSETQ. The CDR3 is CASFGEGWTGELFF. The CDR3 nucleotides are TGCGCCAGCTTCGGAGAGGGTTGGACCGGGGAGCTGTTTTTT.

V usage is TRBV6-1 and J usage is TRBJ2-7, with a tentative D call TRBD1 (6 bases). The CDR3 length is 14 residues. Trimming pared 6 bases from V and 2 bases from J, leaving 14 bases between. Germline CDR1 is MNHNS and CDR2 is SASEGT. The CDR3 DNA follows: TGTGCCAGCAGCGCTAACGACAGGCCCTACGAGCAGTACTTC. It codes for CASSANDRPYEQYF.

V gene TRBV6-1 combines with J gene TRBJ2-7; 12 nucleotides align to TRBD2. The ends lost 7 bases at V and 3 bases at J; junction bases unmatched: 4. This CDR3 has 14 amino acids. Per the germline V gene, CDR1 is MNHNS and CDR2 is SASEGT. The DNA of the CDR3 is TGTGCCAGCACCGAGACTAGCGGGAGCTACGAGCAGTACTTC. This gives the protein CASTETSGSYEQYF.

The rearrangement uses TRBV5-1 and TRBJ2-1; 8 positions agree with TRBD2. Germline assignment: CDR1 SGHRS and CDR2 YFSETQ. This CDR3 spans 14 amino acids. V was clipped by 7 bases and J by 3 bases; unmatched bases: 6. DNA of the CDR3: TGCGCCAGCGCCTCTCGGGGGGGCTACAATGAGCAGTTCTTC. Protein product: CASASRGGYNEQFF.

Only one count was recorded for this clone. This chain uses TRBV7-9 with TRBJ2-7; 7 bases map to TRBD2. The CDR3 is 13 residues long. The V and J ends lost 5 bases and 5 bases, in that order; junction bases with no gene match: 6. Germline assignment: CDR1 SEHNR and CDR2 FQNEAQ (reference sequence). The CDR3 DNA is TGTGCCAGCAGCCGGACTAGTTTCGACGAGCAGTACTTC. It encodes CASSRTSFDEQYF.

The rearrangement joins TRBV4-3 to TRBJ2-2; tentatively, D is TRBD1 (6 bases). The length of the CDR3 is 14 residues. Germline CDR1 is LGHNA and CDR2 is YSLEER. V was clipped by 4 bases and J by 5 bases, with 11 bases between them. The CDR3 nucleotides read TGCGCCAGCAGCCCAGGGGTTCCTACCGGGGAGCTGTTTTTT. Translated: CASSPGVPTGELFF.

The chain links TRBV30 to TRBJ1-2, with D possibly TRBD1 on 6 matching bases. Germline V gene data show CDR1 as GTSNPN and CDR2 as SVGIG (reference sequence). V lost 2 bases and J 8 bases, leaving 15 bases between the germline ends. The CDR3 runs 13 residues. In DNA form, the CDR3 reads TGTGCCTGGAGTACACGCAAGGGGGGAGGCTACACCTTC. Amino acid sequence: CAWSTRKGGGYTF.

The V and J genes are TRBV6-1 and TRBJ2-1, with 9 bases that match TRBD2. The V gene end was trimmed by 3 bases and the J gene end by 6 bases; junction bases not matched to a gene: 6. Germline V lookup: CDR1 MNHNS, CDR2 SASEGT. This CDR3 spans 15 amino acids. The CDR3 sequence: CASSEATSGSNEQFF. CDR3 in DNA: TGTGCCAGCAGTGAGGCGACTAGCGGTTCCAATGAGCAGTTCTTC.

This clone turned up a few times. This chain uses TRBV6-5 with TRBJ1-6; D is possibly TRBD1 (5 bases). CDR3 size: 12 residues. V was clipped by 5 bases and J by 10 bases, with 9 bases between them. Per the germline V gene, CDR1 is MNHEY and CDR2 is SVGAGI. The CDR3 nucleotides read TGTGCCAGCAGTACAAGGGGATCACCCCTCCACTTT. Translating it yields CASSTRGSPLHF.

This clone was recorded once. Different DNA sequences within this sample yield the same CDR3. The CDR3 loop reads CASSLVGGNMNTEAFF. The DNA for the CDR3 is TGCGCCAGCAGCTTGGTCGGGGGGAACATGAACACTGAAGCTTTCTTT. J is TRBJ1-1 and V is TRBV5-1; TRBD1 might be the D (5 bases). Per the germline V gene, CDR1 is SGHRS and CDR2 is YFSETQ. The CDR3 covers 16 residues. V dropped 0 bases and J dropped 0 bases, with 12 bases sitting between them. Full variable domain (remainder filled in from reference TRBV5-1 and TRBJ1-1): KAGVTQTPRYLIKTRGQQVTLSCSPISGHRSVSWYQQTPGQGLQFLFEYFSETQRNKGNFPGRFSGRQFSNSRSEMNVSTLELGDSALYLCASSLVGGNMNTEAFFGQGTRLTVV.

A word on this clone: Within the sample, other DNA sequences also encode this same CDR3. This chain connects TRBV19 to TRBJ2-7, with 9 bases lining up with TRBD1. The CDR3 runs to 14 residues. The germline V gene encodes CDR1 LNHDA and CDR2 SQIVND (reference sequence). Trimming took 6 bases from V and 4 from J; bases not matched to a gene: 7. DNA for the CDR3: TGTGCCAGTAGCCCCGGGACAGGGTTGTACGAGCAGTACTTC. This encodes CASSPGTGLYEQYF.

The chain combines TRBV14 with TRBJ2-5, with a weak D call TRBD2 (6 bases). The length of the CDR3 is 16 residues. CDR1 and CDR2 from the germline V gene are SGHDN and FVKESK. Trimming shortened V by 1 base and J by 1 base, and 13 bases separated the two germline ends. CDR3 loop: CASSQVGGAAQETQYF. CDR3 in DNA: TGTGCCAGCAGCCAAGTCGGCGGGGCGGCCCAAGAGACCCAGTACTTC.

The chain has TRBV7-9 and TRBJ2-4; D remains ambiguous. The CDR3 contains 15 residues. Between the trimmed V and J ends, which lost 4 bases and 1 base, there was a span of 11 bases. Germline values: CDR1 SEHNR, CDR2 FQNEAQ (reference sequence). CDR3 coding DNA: TGTGCCAGCAGCTCTTTCGAGAGGGCCAAAAACATTCAGTACTTC. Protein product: CASSSFERAKNIQYF.

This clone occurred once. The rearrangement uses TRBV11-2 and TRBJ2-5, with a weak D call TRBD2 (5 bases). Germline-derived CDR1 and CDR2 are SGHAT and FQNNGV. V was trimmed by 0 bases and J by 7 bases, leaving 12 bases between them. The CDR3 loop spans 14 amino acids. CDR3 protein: CASSLDLPEGTQYF. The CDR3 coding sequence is TGTGCCAGCAGCTTAGATCTGCCCGAGGGGACCCAGTACTTC.

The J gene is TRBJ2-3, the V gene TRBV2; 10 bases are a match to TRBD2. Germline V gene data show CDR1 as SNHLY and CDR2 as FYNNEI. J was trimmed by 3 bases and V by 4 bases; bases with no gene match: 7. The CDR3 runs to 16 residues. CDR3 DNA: TGTGCCAGCAGTGGAGCGGGGGGGAAACAAACAGATACGCAGTATTTT. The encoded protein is CASSGAGGKQTDTQYF.

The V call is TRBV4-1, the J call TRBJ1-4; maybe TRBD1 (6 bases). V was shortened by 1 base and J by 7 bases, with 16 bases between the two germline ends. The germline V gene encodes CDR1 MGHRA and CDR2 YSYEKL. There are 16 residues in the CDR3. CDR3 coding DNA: TGCGCCAGCAGCCAAGCTGGGGGCGTAGGGGTTGAAAAACTGTTTTTT. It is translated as CASSQAGGVGVEKLFF.

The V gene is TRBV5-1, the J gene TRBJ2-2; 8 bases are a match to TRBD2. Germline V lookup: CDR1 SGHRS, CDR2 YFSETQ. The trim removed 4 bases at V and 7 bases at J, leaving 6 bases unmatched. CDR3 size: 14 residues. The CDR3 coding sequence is TGCGCCAGCAGCCCCCGGGAGGGCGGCGGGGAGCTGTTTTTT. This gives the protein CASSPREGGGELFF.

The CDR3 DNA reads as TGTGCCAGCAGCTTAGCGCGGACAGATGCCTACGAGCAGTACTTC. Its protein product is CASSLARTDAYEQYF. The J gene is TRBJ2-7, the V gene TRBV7-6, with D possibly matching TRBD1 (6 bases). The V end was cut by 0 bases, the J end by 2 bases, with 11 bases between. The CDR3 totals 15 residues. CDR1 SGHVS and CDR2 FNYEAQ come from the germline V gene.